This T cell receptor (beta chain) originates from a study of regulatory T cells in long-lasting Graves disease. Overall study context: Disease was considered persistent Graves' disease after over 5 years of antithyroid drugs (with positive TSH receptor antibodies). Study outcomes and limitations: TRBV28 was favored in persistent disease, as were TRBJ1-2 and TRBJ2-5. Public clonotype sharing was higher in persistent than newly diagnosed patients.

For this clonotype: Antigen unknown.

Indicated time point: persistent/refractory GD, antithyroid drugs over 5 years with positive TRAb. The authors made the TCR library using RNA they extracted from PBMCs. A volume of around 9.9 milliliters of peripheral blood was collected in EDTA tubes. Both iRepertoire HTBI primers and Arm-PCR of CDR3 regions were used to build the TCR beta libraries. TCRdb called the multiplex PCR reads again in MiXCR, with one record for every CDR3 protein. The repertoire holds fewer than 450,000 distinct CDR3 sequences, with around 21% as singletons. The CDR3 has 15 residues. Trimming removed 5 bases from V and 5 bases from J; junction bases left unmatched: 6. Germline CDR1 is SGHAT and CDR2 is FQNNGV.

The V gene is TRBV11-2, the J gene TRBJ2-2; TRBD2 agrees at 9 bases. The specimen was peripheral blood mononuclear cells (PBMCs), collected when the disease was refractory, from a patient treated with antithyroid drugs. The source of this sequence is a female donor with Graves disease. The CDR3 DNA follows: TGTGCCAGCAGCGCGGTTCTAGCGGGAACCGGGGAGCTGTTTTTT. Translation: CASSAVLAGTGELFF.